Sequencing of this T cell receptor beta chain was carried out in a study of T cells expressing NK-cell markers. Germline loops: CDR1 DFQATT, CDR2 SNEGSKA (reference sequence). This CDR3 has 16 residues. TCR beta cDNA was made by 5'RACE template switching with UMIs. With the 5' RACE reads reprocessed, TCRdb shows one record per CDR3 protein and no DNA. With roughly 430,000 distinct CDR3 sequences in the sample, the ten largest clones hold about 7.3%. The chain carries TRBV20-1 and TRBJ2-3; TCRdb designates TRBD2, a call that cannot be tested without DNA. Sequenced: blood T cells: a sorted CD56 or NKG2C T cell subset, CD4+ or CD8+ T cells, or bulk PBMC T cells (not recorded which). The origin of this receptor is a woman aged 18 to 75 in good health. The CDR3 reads CSASQAGVSSTDTQYF.